The 8 T cell receptor beta chains given below trace back to one sample, sequenced in a study of shared clonotypes between healthy human individuals. Some clones are missing from TCRdb's copy, which holds only in-frame ones; the method was immunoSEQ multiplex PCR. The profile shows about 2.4 million clones, 90% to 95% of them singletons. Material: naive CD4+ T cells from PBMCs. Stated subset: CD45RA+ positively selected. Source of these receptors: a young man in good health. Some clones in this sample may be carry-over from other donors' samples.

The chain carries TRBV7-3 and TRBJ2-7; 8 bases agree with TRBD1. The germline V gene has CDR1 SGHTA and CDR2 FQGTGA. V was pared by 4 bases and J by 1 base, with 0 bases of the junction left unmatched. CDR3 length: 13 residues. The CDR3 DNA sequence: TGTGCCAGCAGCTGGGACAGGTCCTACGAGCAGTACTTC. It codes for CASSWDRSYEQYF. Looking up the rest from reference TRBV7-3 and TRBJ2-7 gives the full variable domain: GAGVSQTPSNKVTEKGKYVELRCDPISGHTALYWYRQSLGQGPEFLIYFQGTGAADDSGLPNDRFFAVRPEGSVSTLKIQRTERGDSAVYLCASSWDRSYEQYFGPGTRLTVT.

The chain uses TRBV27 and TRBJ1-5; a weak D match, TRBD1 (5 bases). The CDR3 consists of 17 residues. V was shortened by 6 bases and J by 4 bases, with 22 bases between the two germline ends. The germline CDR1 and CDR2 sequences are MNHEY and SMNVEV (reference sequence). In DNA, the CDR3 is TGTGCCAGCAGCCAATTCCCCGGGGGGTCTCGGAATCAGCCCCAGCATTTT. It translates to CASSQFPGGSRNQPQHF.

This clone was counted once. The gene calls are TRBV5-8 and TRBJ1-5; no clear D. The CDR3 covers 13 residues. The germline V and J ends were trimmed by 4 bases and 4 bases, with 9 bases remaining between them. CDR1 SGHTS and CDR2 YDEGEE come from the germline V gene. CDR3 sequence reads: CASSPGVNQPQHF. The DNA of the CDR3 is TGTGCCAGCAGCCCAGGAGTGAATCAGCCCCAGCATTTT.

This clone has a single count. The chain is built from TRBV5-6 and TRBJ1-6; the match to TRBD1 covers 8 bases. This CDR3 is 16 amino acids long. The ends lost 2 bases at V and 7 bases at J; junction bases unmatched: 8. CDR1 is SGHDT and CDR2 is YYEEEE in the germline V gene. CDR3 amino acids: CASSLFQGAGNSPLHF. Written as DNA, the CDR3 is TGTGCCAGCAGCTTATTCCAGGGGGCAGGGAATTCACCCCTCCACTTT.

This sequence joins TRBV2 and TRBJ2-3; D remains unclear. Trimming took off 6 bases at V and 6 bases at J, with 10 bases between the two ends. The CDR3 runs 12 residues. Germline CDR1 and CDR2: SNHLY and FYNNEI. CDR3 nucleotides: TGTGCCAGCAGGACCAACGATGATACGCAGTATTTT. This sequence encodes CASRTNDDTQYF.

Details on this clone: Within the sample, other DNA sequences also encode this same CDR3. This rearrangement joins TRBV5-1 to TRBJ1-2; D ambiguous. Germline V lookup: CDR1 SGHRS, CDR2 YFSETQ. This CDR3 spans 14 amino acids. V was cut by 1 base and J by 2 bases, with 9 bases left in between. DNA for the CDR3: TGCGCCAGCAGCTTGTCGCCGGGGAACTATGGCTACACCTTC. Residues: CASSLSPGNYGYTF. The full variable domain, with the rest looked up from reference TRBV5-1 and TRBJ1-2, is KAGVTQTPRYLIKTRGQQVTLSCSPISGHRSVSWYQQTPGQGLQFLFEYFSETQRNKGNFPGRFSGRQFSNSRSEMNVSTLELGDSALYLCASSLSPGNYGYTFGSGTRLTVV.

This chain uses TRBV7-9 with TRBJ2-3, with D perhaps matching TRBD2 (6 bases). Germline CDR1 and CDR2: SEHNR and FQNEAQ (reference sequence). The CDR3 has 16 amino acids. V lost 1 base and J 0 bases, leaving 11 bases between the germline ends. CDR3 amino acids: CASSLGRGGSTDTQYF. DNA of the CDR3: TGTGCCAGCAGCTTAGGCCGCGGAGGGAGCACAGATACGCAGTATTTT.

This sequence joins TRBV9 and TRBJ2-5, with 10 bases lining up with TRBD2. The CDR3 is 16 amino acids. Looked up from germline, CDR1 is SGDLS and CDR2 is YYNGEE. The trim removed 2 bases at V and 5 bases at J, leaving 9 bases unmatched. The CDR3, as DNA: TGTGCCAGCAGCGTGAGCGGGGGGGGTTGGCAGGAGACCCAGTACTTC. Its translation: CASSVSGGGWQETQYF.